One sample yielded the 32 T cell receptor beta chains listed below, sequenced in a study of blood T cell repertoires in COVID-19. The method was immunoSEQ multiplex PCR; TCRdb's version includes in-frame clones alone and lacks a portion of them. This sample has 200,000 to 300,000 clones, with about 85% found just once. The sequenced sample was peripheral blood. The receptors here all came from a man aged 30-40 years who had recovered from COVID-19.

The gene calls are TRBV19 and TRBJ1-5, with 7 bases matching TRBD1. CDR1 LNHDA and CDR2 SQIVND come from the germline V gene (reference sequence). The CDR3 covers 13 residues. J gave up 2 bases and V 7 bases, and 2 bases lay outside the gene matches. The CDR3, as DNA: TGTGCCAGTAAAGACAGGGGCAATCAGCCCCAGCATTTT. As protein: CASKDRGNQPQHF.

This clone was observed once. V usage is TRBV6-5 and J usage is TRBJ2-5; TRBD1 matches at 7 bases. CDR1 and CDR2 from the germline V gene are MNHEY and SVGAGI. The CDR3 covers 12 residues. V was pared by 7 bases and J by 4 bases, with 3 bases of the junction left unmatched. The CDR3 region is CASTDRAETQYF. The CDR3 DNA reads as TGTGCCAGCACCGACAGGGCAGAGACCCAGTACTTC.

This sequence joins TRBV11-3 and TRBJ2-1, with a weak D call TRBD2 (5 bases). Germline V gives CDR1 SGHNT, CDR2 YENEEA. The ends were cut back, 1 base at V and 4 bases at J, with 14 bases in the middle. The CDR3 runs 16 residues. CDR3 region: CASSLGGRAGYNEQFF. The CDR3 DNA is TGTGCCAGCAGCTTAGGTGGCCGGGCGGGTTACAATGAGCAGTTCTTC.

The chain links TRBV6-4 to TRBJ2-3, with 8 bases that match TRBD2. The germline CDR1 and CDR2 sequences are MRHNA and SNTAGT. The length of the CDR3 is 15 residues. The ends lost 0 bases at V and 4 bases at J; junction bases unmatched: 3. In DNA form, the CDR3 reads TGTGCCAGCAGTGACTCCGGGGGGGCCCCAGATACGCAGTATTTT. Residues: CASSDSGGAPDTQYF.

The chain recombines TRBV3-1 (or the pseudogene TRBV3-2) with TRBJ1-3, with D uncertain. V was clipped by 0 bases and J by 3 bases, with 12 bases between them. CDR3 size: 16 residues. Germline values: CDR1 LGHDT, CDR2 YNNKEL (reference sequence). CDR3 sequence (DNA): TGTGCCAGCAGCCAAGATCTTAGGTCGGGTGGAAACACCATATATTTT. Residues: CASSQDLRSGGNTIYF.

CDR3 sequence: CASSAGPGELFF. For the CDR3, the DNA is TGTGCCTCGTCGGCGGGGCCCGGGGAGCTGTTTTTT. This chain connects TRBV24-1 to TRBJ2-2; possible D gene TRBD2, 6 bases. Trimming left V 12 bases short and J 6 bases short, with 13 bases between. Germline CDR1 and CDR2: KGHDR and SFDVKD. The CDR3 sequence is 12 residues long.

The J gene is TRBJ2-3, the V gene TRBV6-5; possibly TRBD2 for D (5 bases). Germline CDR1 MNHEY, CDR2 SVGAGI. The CDR3 spans 14 residues. The V end lost 8 bases, the J end lost 5 bases, and 17 bases lay between the germline ends. CDR3 in amino acids: CASATPGSKDTQYF. CDR3 coding DNA: TGTGCCAGCGCCACCCCGGGGTCCAAAGATACGCAGTATTTT.

The CDR3 spells CATSNTSYPLFYNEQFF. The DNA of the CDR3 is TGTGCCACCAGCAATACAAGCTACCCACTATTCTACAATGAGCAGTTCTTC. V is TRBV15 and J is TRBJ2-1; D not certain. Germline V gene lookup returns CDR1 LNHNV and CDR2 YYDKDF (reference sequence). V lost 4 bases, J lost 3 bases, and 19 bases lay in between. The CDR3 is made up of 17 amino acids.

The chain recombines TRBV2 with TRBJ2-7; tentatively, D is TRBD2 (6 bases). This CDR3 comprises 16 residues. The V and J ends lost 7 bases and 0 bases respectively, with 19 bases between them. Germline CDR1 reads SNHLY; CDR2 reads FYNNEI. CDR3 bases: TGTGCCAGCATTCGACGCCGGGACTCGAGCTCCTACGAGCAGTACTTC. The encoded protein is CASIRRRDSSSYEQYF.

This clone is a singleton in its sample. This chain links TRBV28 with TRBJ2-2; perhaps TRBD2 as D (7 bases). The CDR3 is made up of 16 amino acids. CDR1 is MDHEN and CDR2 is SYDVKM in the germline V gene. V shed 3 bases and J shed 7 bases, with 18 bases lying between them. Written as DNA, the CDR3 is TGTGCCAGCAGTTTCCCTGAAAGCGGGGACAACGGGGAGCTGTTTTTT. This encodes CASSFPESGDNGELFF.

V gene TRBV11-2 combines with J gene TRBJ1-6; D gene unclear. Germline V gene lookup returns CDR1 SGHAT and CDR2 FQNNGV. The CDR3 contains 14 residues. V gave up 1 base and J gave up 7 bases, with 8 bases separating them. The CDR3 DNA follows: TGTGCCAGCAGCTTAGGGGCCCGGAATTCACCCCTCCACTTT. This gives the protein CASSLGARNSPLHF.

The DNA for the CDR3 is TGTGCCAGCAGCCGTAGCGGGGGGGCGACAGATACGCAGTATTTT. Its protein product is CASSRSGGATDTQYF. This chain connects TRBV7-3 to TRBJ2-3, with TRBD2 identical over 11 bases. CDR1 is SGHTA and CDR2 is FQGTGA in the germline V gene. CDR3 length: 15 amino acids. J lost 3 bases, V lost 5 bases, and 4 bases had no gene match.

This sequence joins TRBV5-4 and TRBJ2-5; a weak D match, TRBD1 (6 bases). Germline V lookup: CDR1 SGHNT, CDR2 YYREEE (reference sequence). There are 16 residues in the CDR3. Trimming took 3 bases from V and 1 from J, leaving 16 bases between them. The CDR3 region has the DNA TGTGCCAGCAGCTCCAGGGGACGCTTGTCCCAAGAGACCCAGTACTTC. This codes for CASSSRGRLSQETQYF. The full variable domain, completed using reference TRBV5-4 and TRBJ2-5, is ETGVTQSPTHLIKTRGQQVTLRCSSQSGHNTVSWYQQALGQGPQFIFQYYREEENGRGNFPPRFSGLQFPNYSSELNVNALELDDSALYLCASSSRGRLSQETQYFGPGTRLLVL.

V gene TRBV5-6 combines with J gene TRBJ2-1, with 9 nucleotides matching TRBD2. With 4 bases clipped from V and 1 base from J, the junction kept 3 bases outside the gene matches. Germline assignment: CDR1 SGHDT and CDR2 YYEEEE. The CDR3 is made up of 15 amino acids. DNA of the CDR3: TGTGCCAGCAGCCCGCTAGCGGGGTCCTACAATGAGCAGTTCTTC. This translates into CASSPLAGSYNEQFF.

V usage is TRBV2 and J usage is TRBJ1-1; 7 bases are shared with TRBD1. Trimming removed 10 bases from V and 3 bases from J; junction bases left unmatched: 8. From germline, CDR1 is SNHLY and CDR2 FYNNEI. This CDR3 contains 13 residues. CDR3 amino acids: CATILDRDTEAFF. CDR3 DNA sequence: TGTGCCACGATTCTAGACAGGGACACTGAAGCTTTCTTT. The variable domain in full, completed from reference TRBV2 and TRBJ1-1, reads EPEVTQTPSHQVTQMGQEVILRCVPISNHLYFYWYRQILGQKVEFLVSFYNNEISEKSEIFDDQFSVERPDGSNFTLKIRSTKLEDSAMYFCATILDRDTEAFFGQGTRLTVV.

V usage is TRBV6-5 and J usage is TRBJ1-2, with a tentative D call TRBD1 (5 bases). Germline V gene sequence: CDR1 MNHEY, CDR2 SVGAGI. The CDR3 is made up of 13 amino acids. V lost 6 bases to trimming and J lost 8 bases, with 16 bases between them. This chain's CDR3 is CASSRGGDRGYTF. The DNA of the CDR3 is TGTGCCAGCAGCCGCGGCGGGGACCGCGGCTACACCTTC.

V gene TRBV6-2 or TRBV6-3 combines with J gene TRBJ2-7; D might be TRBD1 (6 bases). Germline assignment: CDR1 MNHEY and CDR2 SVGEGT. Trimming took 3 bases from V and 4 from J, leaving 16 bases between them. This CDR3 spans 15 amino acids. The CDR3 is CASSYTGHFGYEQYV. As DNA, the CDR3 is TGTGCCAGCAGTTATACAGGGCACTTCGGATACGAGCAGTACGTC.

Comment on this clone: Other DNA sequences in the sample encode the same CDR3. This rearrangement joins TRBV19 to TRBJ2-3; a possible D gene is TRBD1 (6 bases). Trimming removed 0 bases from V and 0 bases from J, with 7 bases in between. CDR3 size: 15 residues. Germline CDR1 reads LNHDA; CDR2 reads SQIVND (reference sequence). The chain's CDR3 is CASSIDGGSTDTQYF. CDR3 coding DNA: TGTGCCAGTAGTATAGATGGGGGCAGCACAGATACGCAGTATTTT.

This chain uses TRBV28 with TRBJ1-1; D gene unclear. V was pared by 5 bases and J by 5 bases, with 21 bases between. Looked up from germline, CDR1 is MDHEN and CDR2 is SYDVKM. The CDR3 contains 16 residues. CDR3 residues: CASSLPVAQRVTEAFF. The CDR3 region has the DNA TGTGCCAGCAGTCTCCCTGTAGCCCAGAGGGTGACTGAAGCTTTCTTT.

The chain uses TRBV5-1 and TRBJ2-7; D not resolved. CDR1 and CDR2 from the germline V gene are SGHRS and YFSETQ. Trimming pared 3 bases from V and 3 bases from J, leaving 10 bases between. The CDR3 runs to 13 residues. This CDR3 reads CASSSGASYEQYF. The DNA of the CDR3 is TGCGCCAGCAGCTCTGGTGCGAGCTACGAGCAGTACTTC.

The chain couples TRBV6-5 to TRBJ2-1, with TRBD2 as a possible D gene (5 bases). CDR1 and CDR2 from the germline V gene are MNHEY and SVGAGI. The CDR3 runs 15 residues. The V end lost 2 bases, the J end lost 4 bases, and 12 bases lay between the germline ends. CDR3 bases: TGTGCCAGCAGTTACGTAGCGAAGAGTTACAATGAGCAGTTCTTC. Translation gives CASSYVAKSYNEQFF.

This rearrangement joins TRBV19 to TRBJ1-5, with 7 bases fitting TRBD1. V gave up 5 bases and J gave up 3 bases; unmatched junction bases: 10. The germline V gene encodes CDR1 LNHDA and CDR2 SQIVND (reference sequence). The CDR3 is made up of 16 amino acids. CDR3 sequence reads: CASSPRGDRYNQPQHF. The DNA of the CDR3 is TGTGCCAGTAGTCCCAGGGGGGACAGATACAATCAGCCCCAGCATTTT.

This clone turned up a few times. The chain couples TRBV6-5 to TRBJ2-7; TRBD1 might be the D (6 bases). This CDR3 is built from 14 residues. Germline CDR1 is MNHEY and CDR2 is SVGAGI. V lost 5 bases to trimming and J lost 3 bases, with 14 bases between them. The CDR3 region has the DNA TGTGCCAGCAGTCCGCCGGGACATAGCTACGAGCAGTACTTC. Its protein product is CASSPPGHSYEQYF.

This clone was observed many times. The rearrangement links TRBV10-1 to TRBJ2-4; D perhaps matches TRBD1 (6 bases). CDR3 size: 16 residues. Trimming cost V 8 bases and J 6 bases, with 23 bases left between them. Germline V gene data show CDR1 as WNHNN and CDR2 as SYGVQD (reference sequence). The CDR3 DNA sequence: TGCGCCAGCGCGATTTCGGGACACATAATTACAAACATTCAGTACTTC. This codes for CASAISGHIITNIQYF.

CDR3 sequence reads: CASSSTGTDVISRGYYGYTF. Here the CDR3 DNA reads TGTGCCAGCAGCTCCACTGGGACAGACGTTATTTCGCGAGGGTACTATGGCTACACCTTC. This rearrangement joins TRBV13 to TRBJ1-2; 7 nucleotides match TRBD1. Trimming at V came to 4 bases and at J to 3 bases, leaving 23 bases not matched to a gene. This CDR3 comprises 20 residues. In germline, CDR1 is PRHDT, CDR2 FYEKMQ (reference sequence).

The chain couples TRBV7-9 to TRBJ1-4; 9 bases fit TRBD1. Trimming cost V 5 bases and J 7 bases; bases outside gene matches: 20. The CDR3 runs 19 residues. Looked up from germline, CDR1 is SEHNR and CDR2 is FQNEAQ (reference sequence). The DNA of the CDR3 is TGTGCCAGCAGCGCACTTACAGGGGGCGACGCTAGGGGATTTGAAAAACTGTTTTTT. This sequence encodes CASSALTGGDARGFEKLFF.

V is TRBV9 and J is TRBJ2-6; perhaps TRBD2 as D (5 bases). This CDR3 is 17 amino acids long. Trimming left V 6 bases short and J 7 bases short, with 23 bases between. Germline assignment: CDR1 SGDLS and CDR2 YYNGEE. The CDR3 protein is CASTTGKTSLGANVLTF. The CDR3 coding sequence is TGTGCCAGCACGACCGGGAAAACATCTCTGGGAGCCAACGTCCTGACTTTC. The full variable domain, rest sourced from reference TRBV9 and TRBJ2-6, is DSGVTQTPKHLITATGQRVTLRCSPRSGDLSVYWYQQSLDQGLQFLIQYYNGEERAKGNILERFSAQQFPDLHSELNLSSLELGDSALYFCASTTGKTSLGANVLTFGAGSRLTVL.

The chain links TRBV4-2 to TRBJ1-4, with a tentative D call TRBD1 (5 bases). The CDR3 has 15 amino acids. CDR1 and CDR2 (germline): LGHNA, YNFKEQ. The V gene lost 3 bases and the J gene lost 3 bases, with 11 bases spanning the gap. CDR3 nucleotide sequence: TGTGCCAGCAGCCAGTCGACAGCACCTAATGAAAAACTGTTTTTT. This gives the protein CASSQSTAPNEKLFF.

This chain connects TRBV7-2 to TRBJ1-3; maybe TRBD1 (6 bases). The CDR3 totals 14 residues. Between the trimmed V and J ends, which lost 5 bases and 4 bases, there was a span of 12 bases. Germline lookup yields CDR1 SGHTA and CDR2 FQGNSA. In DNA form, the CDR3 reads TGTGCCAGCAGCCGGGGACAAGTGGGAAACACCATATATTTT. Amino acid sequence: CASSRGQVGNTIYF.

The rearrangement links TRBV20-1 to TRBJ2-7; the D gene is possibly TRBD1 (7 bases). CDR3 size: 13 residues. The germline V and J ends were trimmed by 3 bases and 7 bases, with 16 bases remaining between them. Germline CDR1 and CDR2: DFQATT and SNEGSKA (reference sequence). In nucleotides, the CDR3 is TGCAGTGCTAGTTCCGACAGGGCGGGAGAGCAGTACTTC. Amino acid sequence: CSASSDRAGEQYF.

The V gene is TRBV6-5, the J gene TRBJ1-5; TRBD1 might be the D (5 bases). The CDR3 extends over 13 amino acids. Trimming shortened V by 8 bases and J by 2 bases, and 10 bases separated the two germline ends. Germline V gene sequence: CDR1 MNHEY, CDR2 SVGAGI. The CDR3 nucleotides are TGTGCCAGCGGGGCCAGTCGCAATCAGCCCCAGCATTTT. This codes for CASGASRNQPQHF.

The rearrangement uses TRBV6-5 and TRBJ1-5; TRBD1 aligns across 8 bases. CDR3 length equals 14 residues. The V gene end was trimmed by 8 bases and the J gene end by 4 bases; junction bases not matched to a gene: 7. The germline gives CDR1 MNHEY, CDR2 SVGAGI. The CDR3 region is CASGLDRGNQPQHF. Here the CDR3 DNA reads TGTGCCAGCGGACTCGACAGGGGAAATCAGCCCCAGCATTTT.